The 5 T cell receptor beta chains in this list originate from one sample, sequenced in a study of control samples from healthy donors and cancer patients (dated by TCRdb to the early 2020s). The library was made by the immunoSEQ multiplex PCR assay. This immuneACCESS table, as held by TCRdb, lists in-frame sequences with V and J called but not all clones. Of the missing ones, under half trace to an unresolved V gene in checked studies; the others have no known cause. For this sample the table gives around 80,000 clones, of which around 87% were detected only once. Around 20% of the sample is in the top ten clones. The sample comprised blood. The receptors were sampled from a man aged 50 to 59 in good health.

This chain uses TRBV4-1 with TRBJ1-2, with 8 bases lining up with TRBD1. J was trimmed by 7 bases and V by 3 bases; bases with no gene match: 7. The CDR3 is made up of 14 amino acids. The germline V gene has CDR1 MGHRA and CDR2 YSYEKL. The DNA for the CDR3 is TGCGCCAGCAGCCATCATACAGGGGGAGGTGGCTACACCTTC. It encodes CASSHHTGGGGYTF.

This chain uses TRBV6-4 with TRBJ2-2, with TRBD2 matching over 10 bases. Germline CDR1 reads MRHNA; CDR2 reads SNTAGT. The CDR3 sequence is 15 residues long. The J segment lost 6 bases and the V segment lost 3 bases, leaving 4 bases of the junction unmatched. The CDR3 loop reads CASSEQGLAPGELFF. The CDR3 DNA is TGTGCCAGCAGTGAGCAGGGACTAGCGCCCGGGGAGCTGTTTTTT.

CDR3 nucleotide sequence: TGTGCCAGCAGTTACTTGGGGTTGGGCAATCAGCCCCAGCATTTT. This encodes CASSYLGLGNQPQHF. The gene calls are TRBV6-2 or TRBV6-3 and TRBJ1-5; D is unclear. The V end lost 1 base, the J end lost 2 bases, and 9 bases lay between the germline ends. Germline values: CDR1 MNHEY, CDR2 SVGEGT. This CDR3 contains 15 residues.

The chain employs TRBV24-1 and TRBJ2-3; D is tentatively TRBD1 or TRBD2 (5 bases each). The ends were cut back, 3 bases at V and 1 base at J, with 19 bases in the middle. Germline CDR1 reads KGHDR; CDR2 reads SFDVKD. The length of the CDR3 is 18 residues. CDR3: CATSDTLPVGVRTDTQYF. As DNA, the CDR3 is TGTGCCACCAGTGATACCCTACCCGTGGGGGTGCGCACAGATACGCAGTATTTT.

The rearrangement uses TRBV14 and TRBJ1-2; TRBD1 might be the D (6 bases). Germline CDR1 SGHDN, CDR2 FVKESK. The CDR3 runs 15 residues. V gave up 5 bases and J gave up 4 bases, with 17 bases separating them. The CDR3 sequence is CASSNYRDYLYGYTF. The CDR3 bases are TGTGCCAGCAGCAATTACAGGGACTACCTCTATGGCTACACCTTC.